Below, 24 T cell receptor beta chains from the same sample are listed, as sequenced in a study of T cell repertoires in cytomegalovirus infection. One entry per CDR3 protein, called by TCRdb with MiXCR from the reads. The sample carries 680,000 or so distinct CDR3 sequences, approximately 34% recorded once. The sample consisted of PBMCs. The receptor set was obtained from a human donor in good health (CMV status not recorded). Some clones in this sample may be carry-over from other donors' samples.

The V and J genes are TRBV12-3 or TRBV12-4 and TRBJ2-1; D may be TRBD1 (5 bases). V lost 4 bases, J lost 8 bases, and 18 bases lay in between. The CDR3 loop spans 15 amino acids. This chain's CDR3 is CASSYPQGLDDEQFF. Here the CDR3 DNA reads TGTGCCAGCAGTTATCCCCAGGGTCTGGACGATGAGCAGTTCTTC.

In nucleotides, the CDR3 is TGTGCCAGCAGTGAAAAGACAAATTGGCCCGGGGAGCTGTTTTTT. Amino acid sequence: CASSEKTNWPGELFF. This sequence joins TRBV2 and TRBJ2-2; D remains ambiguous. Trimming pared 2 bases from V and 6 bases from J, leaving 13 bases between. This CDR3 has 15 residues. Germline-derived CDR1 and CDR2 are SNHLY and FYNNEI.

CDR3 loop: CAIRKTSGGAGSYNEQFF. The CDR3 region has the DNA TGTGCCATTAGGAAGACTAGCGGGGGGGCGGGCTCCTACAATGAGCAGTTCTTC. V gene TRBV19 combines with J gene TRBJ2-1; 14 bases map to TRBD2. V shed 10 bases and J 0 bases; nucleotides not matched to a gene: 11. Germline V gene lookup returns CDR1 LNHDA and CDR2 SQIVND (reference sequence). The CDR3 has 18 residues.

CDR3 nucleotide sequence: TGTGCCAGCTCACCAGGCACAGGGACAGGGGCCCTCTATGGCTACACCTTC. Protein product: CASSPGTGTGALYGYTF. This chain uses TRBV18 with TRBJ1-2, with 10 bases that match TRBD1. The ends lost 2 bases at V and 4 bases at J; junction bases unmatched: 10. This CDR3 spans 17 amino acids. The germline V gene encodes CDR1 KGHSH and CDR2 LQKENI.

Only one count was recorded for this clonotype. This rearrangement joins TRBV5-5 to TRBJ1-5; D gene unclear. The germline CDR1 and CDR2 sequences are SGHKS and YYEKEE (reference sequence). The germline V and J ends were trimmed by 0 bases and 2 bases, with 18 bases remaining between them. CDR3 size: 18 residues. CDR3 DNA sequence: TGTGCCAGCAGCTTGGATCCCCGGGTTAACGAAGGCAATCAGCCCCAGCATTTT. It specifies CASSLDPRVNEGNQPQHF.

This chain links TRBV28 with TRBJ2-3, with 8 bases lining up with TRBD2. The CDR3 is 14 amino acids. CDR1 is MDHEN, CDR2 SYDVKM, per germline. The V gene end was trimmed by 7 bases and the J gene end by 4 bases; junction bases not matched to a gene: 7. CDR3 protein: CASTAGGEADTQYF. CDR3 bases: TGTGCCAGCACTGCGGGGGGAGAGGCAGATACGCAGTATTTT. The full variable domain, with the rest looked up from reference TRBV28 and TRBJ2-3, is DVKVTQSSRYLVKRTGEKVFLECVQDMDHENMFWYRQDPGLGLRLIYFSYDVKMKEKGDIPEGYSVSREKKERFSLILESASTNQTSMYLCASTAGGEADTQYFGPGTRLTVL.

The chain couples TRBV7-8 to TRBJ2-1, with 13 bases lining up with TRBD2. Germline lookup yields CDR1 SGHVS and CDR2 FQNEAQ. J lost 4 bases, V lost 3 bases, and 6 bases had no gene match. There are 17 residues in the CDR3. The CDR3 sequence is CASSFLPGLAGYNEQFF. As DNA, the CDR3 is TGTGCCAGCAGCTTCCTTCCGGGACTAGCGGGGTACAATGAGCAGTTCTTC.

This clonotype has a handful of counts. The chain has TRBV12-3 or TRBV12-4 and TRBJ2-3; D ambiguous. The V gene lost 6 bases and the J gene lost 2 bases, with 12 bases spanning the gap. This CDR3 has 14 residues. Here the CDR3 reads CASRLRQPTDTQYF. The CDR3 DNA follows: TGTGCCAGCAGACTCAGGCAGCCCACAGATACGCAGTATTTT.

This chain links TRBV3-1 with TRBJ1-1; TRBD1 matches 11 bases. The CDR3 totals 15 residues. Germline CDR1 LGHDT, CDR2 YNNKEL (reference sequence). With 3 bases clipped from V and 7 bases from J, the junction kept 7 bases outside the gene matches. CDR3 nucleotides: TGTGCCAGCAGCCAGAGCCCGGGACAGGGGGTTGAAGCTTTCTTT. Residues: CASSQSPGQGVEAFF.

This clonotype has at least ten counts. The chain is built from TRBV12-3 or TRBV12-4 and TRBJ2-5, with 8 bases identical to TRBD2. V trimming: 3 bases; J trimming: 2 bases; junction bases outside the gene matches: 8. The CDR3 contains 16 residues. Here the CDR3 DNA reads TGTGCCAGCAGTTTCCCCCCAGCGGGGGTACAAGAGACCCAGTACTTC. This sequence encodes CASSFPPAGVQETQYF.

The CDR3 DNA sequence: TGTGCCAGCAGTTTATCACGAGGGTTCCGGGGGGGCAATCAGCCCCAGCATTTT. It specifies CASSLSRGFRGGNQPQHF. This chain connects TRBV28 to TRBJ1-5; maybe TRBD1 (5 bases). CDR3 length equals 18 residues. Germline V lookup: CDR1 MDHEN, CDR2 SYDVKM. Trimming left V 1 base short and J 2 bases short, with 18 bases between.

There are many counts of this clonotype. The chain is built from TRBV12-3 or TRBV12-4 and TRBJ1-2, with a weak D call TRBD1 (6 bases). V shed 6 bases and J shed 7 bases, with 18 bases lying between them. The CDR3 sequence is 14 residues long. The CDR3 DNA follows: TGTGCCAGCAGAGCCCAGGGGCGAGTGGGTGGCTACACCTTC. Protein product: CASRAQGRVGGYTF.

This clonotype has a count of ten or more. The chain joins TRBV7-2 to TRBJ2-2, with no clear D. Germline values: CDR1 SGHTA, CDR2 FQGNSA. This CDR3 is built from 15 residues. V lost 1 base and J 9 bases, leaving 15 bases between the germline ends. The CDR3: CASSLDGQPTRELFF. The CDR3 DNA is TGTGCCAGCAGCTTAGATGGCCAACCGACCAGGGAGCTGTTTTTT.

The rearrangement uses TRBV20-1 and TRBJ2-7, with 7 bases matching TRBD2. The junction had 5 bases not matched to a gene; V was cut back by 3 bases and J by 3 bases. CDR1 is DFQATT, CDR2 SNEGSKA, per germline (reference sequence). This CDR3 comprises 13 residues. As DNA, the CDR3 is TGCAGTGCTAGTAGCGGGCCGTACTACGAGCAGTACTTC. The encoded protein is CSASSGPYYEQYF.

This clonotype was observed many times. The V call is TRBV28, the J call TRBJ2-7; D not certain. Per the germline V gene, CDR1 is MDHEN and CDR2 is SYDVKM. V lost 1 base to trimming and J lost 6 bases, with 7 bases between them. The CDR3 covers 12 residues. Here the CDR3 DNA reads TGTGCCAGCAGTTTATACGAACGCGAGCAGTACTTC. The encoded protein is CASSLYEREQYF.

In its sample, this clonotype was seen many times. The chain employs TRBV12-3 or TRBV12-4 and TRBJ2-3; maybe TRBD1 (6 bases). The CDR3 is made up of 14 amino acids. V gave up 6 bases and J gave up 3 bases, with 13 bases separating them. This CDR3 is CASSLTGLTDTQYF. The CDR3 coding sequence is TGTGCCAGCAGCCTAACAGGGCTGACAGATACGCAGTATTTT.

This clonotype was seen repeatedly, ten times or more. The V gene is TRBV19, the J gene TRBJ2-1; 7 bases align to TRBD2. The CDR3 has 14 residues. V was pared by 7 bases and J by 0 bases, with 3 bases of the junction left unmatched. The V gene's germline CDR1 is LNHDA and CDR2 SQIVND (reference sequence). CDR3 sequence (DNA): TGTGCCAGTACTCGCGGGAGCTCCTACAATGAGCAGTTCTTC. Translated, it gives CASTRGSSYNEQFF. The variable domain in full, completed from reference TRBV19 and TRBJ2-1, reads DGGITQSPKYLFRKEGQNVTLSCEQNLNHDAMYWYRQDPGQGLRLIYYSQIVNDFQKGDIAEGYSVSREKKESFPLTVTSAQKNPTAFYLCASTRGSSYNEQFFGPGTRLTVL.

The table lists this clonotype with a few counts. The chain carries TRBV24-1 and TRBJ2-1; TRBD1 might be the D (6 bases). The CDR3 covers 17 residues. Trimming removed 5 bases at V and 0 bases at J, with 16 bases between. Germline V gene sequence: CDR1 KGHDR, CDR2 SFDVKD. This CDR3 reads CATSGGHSPSSYNEQFF. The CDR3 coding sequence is TGTGCCACCAGTGGGGGGCACTCCCCGAGCTCCTACAATGAGCAGTTCTTC.

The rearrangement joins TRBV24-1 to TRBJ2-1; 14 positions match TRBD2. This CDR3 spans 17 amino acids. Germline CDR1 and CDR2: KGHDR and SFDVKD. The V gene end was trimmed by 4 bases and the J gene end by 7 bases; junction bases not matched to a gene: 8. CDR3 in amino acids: CATSDPTSGGAGNEQFF. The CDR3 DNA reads TGTGCCACCAGTGACCCGACTAGCGGGGGGGCCGGAAATGAGCAGTTCTTC.

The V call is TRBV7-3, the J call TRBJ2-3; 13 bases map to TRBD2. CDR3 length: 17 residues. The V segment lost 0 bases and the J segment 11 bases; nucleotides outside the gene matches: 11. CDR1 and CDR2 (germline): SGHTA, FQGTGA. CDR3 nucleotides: TGTGCCAGCAGCTTAACCCCCCGACTCACTAGCGGGGGGGTGCAGTATTTT. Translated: CASSLTPRLTSGGVQYF.

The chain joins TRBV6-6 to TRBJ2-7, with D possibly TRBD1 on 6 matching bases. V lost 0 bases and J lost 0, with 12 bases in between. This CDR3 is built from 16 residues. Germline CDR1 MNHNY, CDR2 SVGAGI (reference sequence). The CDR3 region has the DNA TGTGCCAGCAGTTACTCGAAGGACAGTGTCTCCTACGAGCAGTACTTC. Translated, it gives CASSYSKDSVSYEQYF.

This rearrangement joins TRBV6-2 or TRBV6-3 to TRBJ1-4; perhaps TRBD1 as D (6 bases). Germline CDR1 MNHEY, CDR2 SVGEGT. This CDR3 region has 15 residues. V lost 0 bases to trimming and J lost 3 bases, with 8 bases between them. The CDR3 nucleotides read TGTGCCAGCAGTTACTCCCGGGGGCCTAATGAAAAACTGTTTTTT. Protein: CASSYSRGPNEKLFF.

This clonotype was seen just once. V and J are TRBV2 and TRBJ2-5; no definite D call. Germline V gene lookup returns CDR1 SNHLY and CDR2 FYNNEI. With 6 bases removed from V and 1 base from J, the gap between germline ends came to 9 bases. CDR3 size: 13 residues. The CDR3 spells CASRGRVQETQYF. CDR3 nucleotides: TGTGCCAGCAGAGGACGAGTCCAAGAGACCCAGTACTTC.

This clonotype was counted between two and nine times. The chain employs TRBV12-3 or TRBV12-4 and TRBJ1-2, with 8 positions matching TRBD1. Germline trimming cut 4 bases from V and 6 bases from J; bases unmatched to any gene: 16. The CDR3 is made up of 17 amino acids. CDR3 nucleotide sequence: TGTGCCAGCAGTTCCTGGGCGGAAAGGCACAGGGGGGATGGCTACACCTTC. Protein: CASSSWAERHRGDGYTF.